Listed below are T cell receptor beta chains from one sample, sequenced in a study of blood T cell repertoires in COVID-19. Method: immunoSEQ multiplex PCR; TCRdb's copy keeps in-frame clones and lacks some. Among 55,000 to 85,000 clones, around 80% were seen once, and the ten largest hold around a quarter. Sequenced sample: peripheral blood. All receptors derive from a man in his sixties with active or convalescent COVID-19. Both conserved end residues are part of each CDR3. D genes are given only for firm matches. Rows may omit the clone size; those that give it use once, few, many or a size class.

CDR3,DNA,D,J,length,V,size
CATSVQGTYNEQFF,TGTGCCACCAGTGTGCAGGGGACCTACAATGAGCAGTTCTTC,NA,TRBJ2-1,14,TRBV24-1,NA
CASSSPGQGRYEQYF,TGTGCCAGCAGTTCGCCGGGACAGGGGAGGTACGAGCAGTACTTC,TRBD1,TRBJ2-7,15,TRBV6-5,once
CASKSDGMNTEAFF,TGTGCCAGCAAAAGTGACGGGATGAACACTGAAGCTTTCTTT,NA,TRBJ1-1,14,TRBV6-5,NA
CASSYGTGNGNTEAFF,TGTGCCAGCAGCTACGGGACAGGGAATGGGAACACTGAAGCTTTCTTT,TRBD1,TRBJ1-1,16,TRBV11-2,NA
CASSFGTGTEAFF,TGTGCCAGCAGTTTCGGGACAGGCACTGAAGCTTTCTTT,TRBD1,TRBJ1-1,13,TRBV5-5,NA
CASSLLTGGTNEKLFF,TGTGCCAGCAGTTTGCTGACAGGGGGCACTAATGAAAAACTGTTTTTT,TRBD1,TRBJ1-4,16,TRBV28,NA
CASGGISTDTQYF,TGTGCCAGCGGGGGGATAAGCACAGATACGCAGTATTTT,NA,TRBJ2-3,13,TRBV4-2,NA
CASSLRQGPYEQYF,TGTGCCAGCAGCCTACGGCAGGGCCCCTACGAGCAGTACTTC,NA,TRBJ2-7,14,TRBV27,NA
CASSHSYEQYF,TGTGCCAGCAGCCATAGCTACGAGCAGTACTTC,NA,TRBJ2-7,11,TRBV3-1/TRBV3-2,NA
CASRLTGVNTIYF,TGTGCCAGCAGATTGACAGGGGTGAACACCATATATTTT,TRBD1,TRBJ1-3,13,TRBV7-8,few
CASRATGGSGQPQHF,TGTGCCAGCAGAGCTACAGGGGGATCGGGTCAGCCCCAGCATTTT,TRBD1,TRBJ1-5,15,TRBV6-5,NA
CASSPGGLAGVGAETQYF,TGTGCCAGCAGCCCCGGGGGACTAGCGGGGGTGGGGGCAGAGACCCAGTACTTC,TRBD2,TRBJ2-5,18,TRBV5-4,NA
CASSFVRGTGELFF,TGTGCCAGCAGTTTCGTAAGGGGCACCGGGGAGCTGTTTTTT,NA,TRBJ2-2,14,TRBV28,many
CASSLSGGPAETQYF,TGTGCCAGCAGCTTAAGCGGGGGGCCCGCCGAGACCCAGTACTTC,TRBD2,TRBJ2-5,15,TRBV7-2,NA
CASSFPGVGNTEAFF,TGTGCCAGCAGTTTCCCAGGGGTGGGGAACACTGAAGCTTTCTTT,NA,TRBJ1-1,15,TRBV11-1,NA
CASSPDRFFTGELFF,TGCGCCAGCAGCCCCGACAGGTTCTTCACCGGGGAGCTGTTTTTT,NA,TRBJ2-2,15,TRBV5-1,NA
CANGLGIYNEQFF,TGTGCCAACGGACTAGGGATATACAATGAGCAGTTCTTC,TRBD2,TRBJ2-1,13,TRBV5-8,NA
CASSLGTSSYGYTF,TGTGCCAGCAGCCTGGGGACAAGTTCCTATGGCTACACCTTC,NA,TRBJ1-2,14,TRBV7-8,NA
CASSLRGVLGEAFF,TGTGCCAGCAGCCTTCGGGGGGTCCTTGGTGAAGCTTTCTTT,NA,TRBJ1-1,14,TRBV6-5,NA
CASSPGRGVWYEQYF,TGTGCCAGCAGCCCGGGGCGGGGGGTTTGGTACGAGCAGTACTTC,TRBD2,TRBJ2-7,15,TRBV3-1/TRBV3-2,NA
CASREETGEYGYTF,TGTGCCAGCAGAGAGGAGACAGGCGAATATGGCTACACCTTC,NA,TRBJ1-2,14,TRBV2,NA
CAWSVNRVRTNEAFF,TGTGCCTGGAGTGTAAACAGGGTGCGAACAAATGAAGCTTTCTTT,NA,TRBJ1-1,15,TRBV30,NA
CASSQNAQVGYTF,TGTGCCAGCAGCCAAAATGCCCAGGTTGGCTACACCTTC,NA,TRBJ1-2,13,TRBV3-1/TRBV3-2,NA
CASSLDRANYGYTF,TGTGCCAGCAGTTTGGACAGAGCTAACTATGGCTACACCTTC,NA,TRBJ1-2,14,TRBV6-2/TRBV6-3,NA
CASSSPDKSNTEAFF,TGTGCCAGCAGTTCCCCCGACAAGTCGAACACTGAAGCTTTCTTT,NA,TRBJ1-1,15,TRBV6-5,once
CASSGTEGPDTQYF,TGCGCCAGCAGCGGGACGGAGGGTCCAGATACGCAGTATTTT,NA,TRBJ2-3,14,TRBV5-1,NA
CASSPRTSGVNEQFF,TGTGCCAGCAGCCCACGGACTAGCGGGGTTAATGAGCAGTTCTTC,TRBD2,TRBJ2-1,15,TRBV7-2,few